This is a list of T cell receptor beta chains from one sample in a study of response to subunit inactivated influenza vaccine. A single record per CDR3 protein comes from TCRdb applying MiXCR to the RT-PCR reads. This table has about 780,000 distinct CDR3 sequences, approximately 17% appearing once. Material: PBMCs from blood, obtained 4 to 6 days after vaccination. Receptor source: a man in his fifties who received an inactivated influenza vaccine. CDR3s include the opening cysteine and the closing phenylalanine or tryptophan. Fields, in order: V gene, J gene, CDR3 protein.

TRBV10-2	TRBJ1-2	CASSEGPGYGYTF
TRBV24-1	TRBJ2-1	CATSDPGTGFGNEQFF
TRBV7-2	TRBJ2-1	CASSLVGLGSYNEQFF
TRBV30	TRBJ2-7	CAWSLGHSYEQYF
TRBV10-1	TRBJ2-3	CASSRGTGGADTQYF
TRBV20-1	TRBJ2-3	CSGTSPGTDTQYF
TRBV5-1	TRBJ2-7	CASSPGGGGTYEQYF
TRBV2	TRBJ2-1	CASTEINEQFF
TRBV5-5	TRBJ1-6	CASSTGTSNNSPLHF
TRBV6-2/TRBV6-3	TRBJ2-5	CASSLEWTQYF
TRBV7-2	TRBJ2-1	CASSWDSFYEQFF
TRBV29-1	TRBJ1-2	CSVGVSNYGYTF
TRBV12-3/TRBV12-4	TRBJ1-5	CASSFRGRTGQPQHF
TRBV20-1	TRBJ2-7	CSALVVGGIYEQYF
TRBV24-1	TRBJ2-5	CATSGGQDSQETQYF
TRBV6-2/TRBV6-3	TRBJ2-7	CASSPVTGWNEQYF
TRBV28	TRBJ2-5	CASSSPPETGLATQYF
TRBV18	TRBJ1-1	CASSPTGDVGTEAFF
TRBV5-1	TRBJ1-5	CASPGTGPHSNQPQHF
TRBV7-2	TRBJ1-6	CASSKDRVFSPLHF
TRBV29-1	TRBJ2-3	CSVFPAHGSGGSTDTQYF
TRBV5-5	TRBJ2-1	CASSFPGTMGYNEQFF
TRBV12-3/TRBV12-4	TRBJ2-1	CASSLGRLSSYNEQFF
TRBV24-1	TRBJ2-1	CATSDPGGWAWGGEQFF
TRBV6-1	TRBJ2-3	CASLGAGIAGASTDTQYF
TRBV6-5	TRBJ2-7	CASSLGTGGFEQYF
TRBV28	TRBJ2-5	CASSLGTGFSQETQYF
TRBV5-6	TRBJ2-1	CASSSDASGGLPYNEQFF
TRBV20-1	TRBJ1-1	CSTIGATEAFF
TRBV10-3	TRBJ1-4	CAISEGRGNEKLFF
TRBV19	TRBJ2-1	CASSIGEFSYNEQFF
TRBV11-1	TRBJ2-3	CASSPGTSGGDLTDTQYF
TRBV5-1	TRBJ2-1	CASSLEGDWDNEQFF
TRBV12-3/TRBV12-4	TRBJ2-4	CASSLDGIAKNIQYF
TRBV6-5	TRBJ1-1	CASSSGRGITEAFF
TRBV7-8	TRBJ2-3	CASSLQTSWSGDTQYF
TRBV25-1	TRBJ1-1	CASSALTVSEGEAFF
TRBV29-1	TRBJ1-1	CSVEKYPTGRPEAFF
TRBV5-1	TRBJ2-5	CASSPRTVQETQYF
TRBV24-1	TRBJ2-1	CATSDYGGEQFF
TRBV18	TRBJ2-7	CASSPLRVGTYEQYF
TRBV5-1	TRBJ2-7	CASRDLQDAYEQYF
TRBV11-1	TRBJ1-1	CASSLYRASTEAFF
TRBV7-9	TRBJ2-7	CASSADFNSYEQYF
TRBV20-1	TRBJ2-5	CSASRYSSTTGTQYF
TRBV7-9	TRBJ2-1	CASSGQIPRGNNEQFF
TRBV9	TRBJ2-2	CASSLGLMNTGELFF
TRBV6-2/TRBV6-3	TRBJ1-5	CASSKSSAYSNQPQHF
TRBV7-9	TRBJ2-1	CASSPSLLTSNEQFF
TRBV20-1	TRBJ1-5	CSATHPQGQPQHF
TRBV12-3/TRBV12-4	TRBJ1-1	CASRTPGQGASEAFF
TRBV20-1	TRBJ2-5	CSAALTSGSFRETQYF